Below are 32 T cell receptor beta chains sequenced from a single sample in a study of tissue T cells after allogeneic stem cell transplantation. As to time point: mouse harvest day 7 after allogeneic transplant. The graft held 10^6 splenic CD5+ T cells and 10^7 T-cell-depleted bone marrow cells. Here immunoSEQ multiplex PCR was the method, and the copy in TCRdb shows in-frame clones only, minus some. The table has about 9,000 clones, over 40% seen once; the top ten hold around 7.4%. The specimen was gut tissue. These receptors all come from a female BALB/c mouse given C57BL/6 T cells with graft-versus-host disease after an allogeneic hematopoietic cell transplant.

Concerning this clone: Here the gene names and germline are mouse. CDR3 DNA (partial): TGCACCTGCAGTGCCGGGACTGGGGGAAGTCAAAACACCTTGTAC. It codes for CTCSAGTGGSQNTLY. The full CDR3 sequence reads CTCSAGTGGSQNTLYF. The chain recombines TRBV1 with TRBJ2-4; 11 bases are shared with TRBD2. The CDR3 end lies 1 residue beyond the end of the read and is filled in from the germline J gene. Germline V lookup: CDR1 NSQYPW, CDR2 LRSPGD (reference sequence). This CDR3 has 16 residues. V lost 3 bases and J lost 0; bases outside the gene matches: 2.

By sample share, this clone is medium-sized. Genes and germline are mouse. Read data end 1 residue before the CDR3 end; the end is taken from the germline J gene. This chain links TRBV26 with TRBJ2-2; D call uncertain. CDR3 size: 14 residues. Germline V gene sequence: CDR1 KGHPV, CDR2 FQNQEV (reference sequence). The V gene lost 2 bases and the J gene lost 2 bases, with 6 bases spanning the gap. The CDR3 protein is CASSLIQNTGQLYF. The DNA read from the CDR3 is TGTGCCAGCAGTCTGATACAGAACACCGGGCAGCTCTAC.

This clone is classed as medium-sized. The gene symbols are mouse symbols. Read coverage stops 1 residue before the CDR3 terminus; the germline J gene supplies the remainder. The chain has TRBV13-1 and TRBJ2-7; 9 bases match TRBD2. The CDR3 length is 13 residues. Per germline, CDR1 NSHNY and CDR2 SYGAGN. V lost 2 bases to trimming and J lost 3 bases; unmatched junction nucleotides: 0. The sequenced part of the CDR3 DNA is TGTGCCAGCAGTGACTGGGGGGGCTATGAACAGTAC. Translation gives CASSDWGGYEQY. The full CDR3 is CASSDWGGYEQYF.

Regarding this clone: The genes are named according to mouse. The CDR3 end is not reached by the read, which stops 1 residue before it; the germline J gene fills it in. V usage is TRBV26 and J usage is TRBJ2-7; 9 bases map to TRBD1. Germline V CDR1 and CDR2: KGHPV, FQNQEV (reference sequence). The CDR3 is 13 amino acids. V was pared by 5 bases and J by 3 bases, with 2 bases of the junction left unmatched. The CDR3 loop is CASSRGQGYEQYF. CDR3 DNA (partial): TGTGCCAGCAGTAGGGGACAGGGCTATGAACAGTAC.

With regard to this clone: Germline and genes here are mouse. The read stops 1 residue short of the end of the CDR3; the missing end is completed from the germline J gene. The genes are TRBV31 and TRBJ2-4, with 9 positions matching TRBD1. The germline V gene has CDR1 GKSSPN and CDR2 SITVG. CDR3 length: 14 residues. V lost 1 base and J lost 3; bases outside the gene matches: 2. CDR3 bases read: TGTGCCTGGAGTCAGGACAGGGGACAAAACACCTTGTAC. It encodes CAWSQDRGQNTLY. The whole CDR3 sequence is CAWSQDRGQNTLYF.

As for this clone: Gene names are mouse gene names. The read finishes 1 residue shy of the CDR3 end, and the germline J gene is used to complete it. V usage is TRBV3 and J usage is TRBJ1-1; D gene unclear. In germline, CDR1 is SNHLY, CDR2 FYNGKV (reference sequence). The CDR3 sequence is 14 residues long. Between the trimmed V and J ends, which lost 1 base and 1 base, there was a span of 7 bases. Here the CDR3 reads CASSLEGRNTEVFF. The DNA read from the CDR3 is TGTGCCAGCAGCTTAGAAGGCAGGAACACAGAAGTCTTC.

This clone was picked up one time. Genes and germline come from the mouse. The sequenced part of the CDR3 DNA is TGTGCCAGCAGCTACAGGAGAAACAACCAGGCTCCGCTT. This gives the protein CASSYRRNNQAPL. Given in full, the CDR3 is CASSYRRNNQAPLF. The chain employs TRBV3 and TRBJ1-5; the D gene is possibly TRBD1 (5 bases). The read comes to an end 1 residue before the CDR3 does, leaving the germline J gene to fill in the end. Germline CDR1 and CDR2: SNHLY and FYNGKV (reference sequence). V lost 4 bases and J lost 1, with 8 bases in between. The CDR3 consists of 14 residues. The whole variable domain, remainder taken from reference TRBV3 and TRBJ1-5, is GPKVLQIPSHQIIDMGQMVTLNCDPVSNHLYFYWYKQILGQQMEFLVNFYNGKVMEKSKLFKDQFSVERPDGSYFTLKIQPTALEDSAVYFCASSYRRNNQAPLFGEGTRLSVL.

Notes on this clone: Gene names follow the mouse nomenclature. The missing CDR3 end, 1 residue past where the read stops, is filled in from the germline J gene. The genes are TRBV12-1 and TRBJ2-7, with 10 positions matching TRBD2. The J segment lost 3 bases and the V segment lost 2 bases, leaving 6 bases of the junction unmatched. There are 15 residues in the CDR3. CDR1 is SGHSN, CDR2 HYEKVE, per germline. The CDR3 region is CASSPPDWGFYEQYF. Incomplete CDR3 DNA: TGTGCCAGCTCTCCTCCGGACTGGGGGTTCTATGAACAGTAC.

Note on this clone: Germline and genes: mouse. CDR3 protein: CASSFGTGGAGAEQFF. The covered CDR3 bases are TGTGCAAGCAGCTTCGGGACTGGGGGGGCGGGGGCTGAGCAGTTC. The V and J genes are TRBV16 and TRBJ2-1, with 14 nucleotides matching TRBD2. With the read ending 1 residue before the CDR3 end, the germline J gene is used to fill in that end. The V gene's germline CDR1 is SGHSA and CDR2 FRNQAP. V shed 3 bases and J 7 bases; nucleotides not matched to a gene: 5. This CDR3 contains 16 residues.

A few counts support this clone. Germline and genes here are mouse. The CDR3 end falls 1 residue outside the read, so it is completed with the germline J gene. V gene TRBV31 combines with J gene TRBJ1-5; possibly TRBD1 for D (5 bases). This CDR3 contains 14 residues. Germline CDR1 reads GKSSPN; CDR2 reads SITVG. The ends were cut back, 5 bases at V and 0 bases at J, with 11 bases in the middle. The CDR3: CAWGAGYNNQAPLF. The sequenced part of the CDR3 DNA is TGTGCCTGGGGGGCGGGGTATAACAACCAGGCTCCGCTT.

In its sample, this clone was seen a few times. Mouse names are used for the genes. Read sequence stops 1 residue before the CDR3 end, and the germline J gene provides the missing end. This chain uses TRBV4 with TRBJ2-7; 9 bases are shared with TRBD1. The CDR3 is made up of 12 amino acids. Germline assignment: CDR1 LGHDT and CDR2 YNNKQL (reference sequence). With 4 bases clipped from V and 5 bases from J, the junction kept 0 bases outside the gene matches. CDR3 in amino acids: CASSWTGDEQYF. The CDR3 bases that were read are TGTGCCAGCAGCTGGACAGGGGATGAACAGTAC.

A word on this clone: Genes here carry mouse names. Here the CDR3 reads CASSPTGGDTQYF. The sequenced CDR3 bases are TGTGCAAGCAGCCCGACAGGGGGAGACACCCAGTAC. The chain couples TRBV16 to TRBJ2-5, with 9 bases fitting TRBD1. The read ends 1 residue shy of where the CDR3 ends; the end is completed using the germline J gene. After removal of 5 bases from V and 5 bases from J, the junction contained 2 bases not matched to a gene. This CDR3 contains 13 residues. Germline V gives CDR1 SGHSA, CDR2 FRNQAP.

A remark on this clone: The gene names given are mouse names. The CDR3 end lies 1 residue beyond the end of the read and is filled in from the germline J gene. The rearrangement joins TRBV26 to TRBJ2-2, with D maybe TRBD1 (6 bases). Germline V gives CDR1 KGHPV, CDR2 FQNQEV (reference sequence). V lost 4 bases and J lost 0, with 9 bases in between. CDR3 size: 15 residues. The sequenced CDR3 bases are TGTGCCAGCAGTCACCGGGACACAAACACCGGGCAGCTCTAC. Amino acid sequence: CASSHRDTNTGQLY. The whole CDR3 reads CASSHRDTNTGQLYF.

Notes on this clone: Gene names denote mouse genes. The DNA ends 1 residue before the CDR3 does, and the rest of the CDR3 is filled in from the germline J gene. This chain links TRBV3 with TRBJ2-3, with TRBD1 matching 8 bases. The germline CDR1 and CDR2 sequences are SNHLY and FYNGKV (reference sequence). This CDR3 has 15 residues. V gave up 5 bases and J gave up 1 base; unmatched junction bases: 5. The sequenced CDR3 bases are TGTGCCAGCAGCACCGACAGGGGTGGTGCAGAAACGCTGTAT. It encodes CASSTDRGGAETLY. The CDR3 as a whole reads CASSTDRGGAETLYF.

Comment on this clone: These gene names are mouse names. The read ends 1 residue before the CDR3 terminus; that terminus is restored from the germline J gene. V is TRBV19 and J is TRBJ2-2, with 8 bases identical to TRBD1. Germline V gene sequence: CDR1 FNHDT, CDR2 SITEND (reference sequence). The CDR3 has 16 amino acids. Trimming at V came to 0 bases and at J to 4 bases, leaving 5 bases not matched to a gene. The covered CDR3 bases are TGTGCCAGCAGTATAGGGACAGGGAGGGCCACCGGGCAGCTCTAC. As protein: CASSIGTGRATGQLY. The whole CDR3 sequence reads CASSIGTGRATGQLYF.

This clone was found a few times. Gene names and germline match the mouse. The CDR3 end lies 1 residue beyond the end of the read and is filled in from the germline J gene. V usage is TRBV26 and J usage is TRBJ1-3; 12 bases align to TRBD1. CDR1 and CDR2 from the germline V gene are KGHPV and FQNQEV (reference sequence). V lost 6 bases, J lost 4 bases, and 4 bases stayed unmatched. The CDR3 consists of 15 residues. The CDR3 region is CASSRDRGHGNTLYF. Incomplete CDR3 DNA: TGTGCCAGCAGCCGGGACAGGGGGCACGGAAATACGCTCTAT.

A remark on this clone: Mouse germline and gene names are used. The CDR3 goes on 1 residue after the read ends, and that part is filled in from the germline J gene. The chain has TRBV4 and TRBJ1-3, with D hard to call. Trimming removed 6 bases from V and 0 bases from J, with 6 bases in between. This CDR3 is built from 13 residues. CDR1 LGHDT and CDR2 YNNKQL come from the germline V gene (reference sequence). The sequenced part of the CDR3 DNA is TGTGCCAGCAGTAGATTTTCTGGAAATACGCTCTAT. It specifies CASSRFSGNTLY. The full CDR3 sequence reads CASSRFSGNTLYF.

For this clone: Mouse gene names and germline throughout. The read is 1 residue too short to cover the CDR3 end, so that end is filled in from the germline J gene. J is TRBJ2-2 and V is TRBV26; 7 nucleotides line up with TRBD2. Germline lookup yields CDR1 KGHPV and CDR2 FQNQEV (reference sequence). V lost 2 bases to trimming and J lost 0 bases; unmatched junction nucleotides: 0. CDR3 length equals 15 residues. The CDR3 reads CASSLGGANTGQLYF. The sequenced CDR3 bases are TGTGCCAGCAGTCTGGGGGGGGCAAACACCGGGCAGCTCTAC. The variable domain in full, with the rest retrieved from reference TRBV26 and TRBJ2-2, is NSKVIQTPRYLVKGQGQKAKMRCIPEKGHPVVFWYQQNKNNEFKFLINFQNQEVLQQIDMTEKRFSAECPSNSPCSLEIQSSEAGDSALYLCASSLGGANTGQLYFGEGSKLTVL.

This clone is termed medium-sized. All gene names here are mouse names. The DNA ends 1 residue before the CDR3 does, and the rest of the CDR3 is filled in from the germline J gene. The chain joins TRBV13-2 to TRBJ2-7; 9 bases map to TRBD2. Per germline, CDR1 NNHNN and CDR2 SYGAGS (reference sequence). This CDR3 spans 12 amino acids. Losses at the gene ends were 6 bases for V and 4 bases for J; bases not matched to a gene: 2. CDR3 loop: CASADWGYEQYF. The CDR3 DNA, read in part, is TGTGCCAGCGCCGACTGGGGGTATGAACAGTAC.

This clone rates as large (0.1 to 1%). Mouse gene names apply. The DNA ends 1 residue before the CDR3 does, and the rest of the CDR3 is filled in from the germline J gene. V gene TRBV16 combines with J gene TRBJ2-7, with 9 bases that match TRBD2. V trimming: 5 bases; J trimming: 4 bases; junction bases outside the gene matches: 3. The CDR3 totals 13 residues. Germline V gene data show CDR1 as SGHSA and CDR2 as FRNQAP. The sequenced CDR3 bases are TGTGCAAGCAGCCCCTGGGGGGGGTATGAACAGTAC. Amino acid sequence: CASSPWGGYEQY. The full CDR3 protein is CASSPWGGYEQYF.

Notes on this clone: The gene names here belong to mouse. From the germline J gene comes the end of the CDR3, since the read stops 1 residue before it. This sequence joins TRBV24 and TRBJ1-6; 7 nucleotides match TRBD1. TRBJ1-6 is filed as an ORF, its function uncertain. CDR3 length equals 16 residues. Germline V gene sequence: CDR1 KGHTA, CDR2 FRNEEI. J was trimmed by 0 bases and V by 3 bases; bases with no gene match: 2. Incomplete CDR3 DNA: TGTGCCAGCAGTCTAAGGGACAGTTCCTATAATTCGCCCCTCTAC. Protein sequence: CASSLRDSSYNSPLY. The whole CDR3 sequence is CASSLRDSSYNSPLYF.

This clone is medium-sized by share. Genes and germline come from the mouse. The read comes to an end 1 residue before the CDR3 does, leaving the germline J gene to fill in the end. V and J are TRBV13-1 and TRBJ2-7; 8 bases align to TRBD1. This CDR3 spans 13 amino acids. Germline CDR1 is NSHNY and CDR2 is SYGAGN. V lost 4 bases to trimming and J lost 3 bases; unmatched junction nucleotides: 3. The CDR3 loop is CASSRTGLYEQYF. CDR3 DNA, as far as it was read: TGTGCCAGCAGTAGGACAGGGCTCTATGAACAGTAC.

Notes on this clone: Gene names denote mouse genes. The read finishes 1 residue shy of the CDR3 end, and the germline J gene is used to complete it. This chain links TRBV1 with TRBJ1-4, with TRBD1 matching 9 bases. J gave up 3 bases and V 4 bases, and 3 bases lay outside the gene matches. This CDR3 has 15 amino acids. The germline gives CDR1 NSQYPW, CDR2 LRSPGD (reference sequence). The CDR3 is CTCSGGTGPNERLFF. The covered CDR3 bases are TGCACCTGCAGTGGAGGGACAGGGCCCAACGAAAGATTATTT.

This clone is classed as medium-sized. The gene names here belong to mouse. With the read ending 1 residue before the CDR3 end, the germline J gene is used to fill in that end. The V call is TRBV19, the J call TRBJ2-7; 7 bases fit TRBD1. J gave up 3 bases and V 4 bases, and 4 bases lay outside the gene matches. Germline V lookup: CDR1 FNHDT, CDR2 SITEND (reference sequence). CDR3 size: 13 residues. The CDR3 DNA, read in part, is TGTGCCAGCAGTTGGGACAGACACTATGAACAGTAC. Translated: CASSWDRHYEQY. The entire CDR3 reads CASSWDRHYEQYF.

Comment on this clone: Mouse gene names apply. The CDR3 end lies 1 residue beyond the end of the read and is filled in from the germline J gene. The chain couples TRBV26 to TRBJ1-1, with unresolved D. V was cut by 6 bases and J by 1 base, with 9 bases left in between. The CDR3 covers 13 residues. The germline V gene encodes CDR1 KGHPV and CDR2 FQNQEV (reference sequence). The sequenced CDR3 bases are TGTGCCAGCAGCCGACAAAAAAACACAGAAGTCTTC. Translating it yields CASSRQKNTEVF. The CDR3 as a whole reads CASSRQKNTEVFF.

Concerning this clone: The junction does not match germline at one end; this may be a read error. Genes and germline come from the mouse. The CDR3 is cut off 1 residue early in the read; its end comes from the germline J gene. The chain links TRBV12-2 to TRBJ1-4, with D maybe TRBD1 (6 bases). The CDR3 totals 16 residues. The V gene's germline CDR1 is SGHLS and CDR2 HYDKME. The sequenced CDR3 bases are TGTGCCAGCTCCCCGGACAGAGGGATTTCCAACGAAAAATTATTT. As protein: CASSPDRGISNEKLF. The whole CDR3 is CASSPDRGISNEKLFF.

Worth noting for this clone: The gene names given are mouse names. Here the CDR3 reads CTCSADISSYNSPLYF. The CDR3 bases that were read are TGCACCTGCAGTGCGGACATCTCTTCCTATAATTCGCCCCTCTAC. The chain is built from TRBV1 and TRBJ1-6; D perhaps matches TRBD1 (5 bases). Read coverage stops 1 residue before the CDR3 terminus; the germline J gene supplies the remainder. TRBJ1-6 is an ORF; its function is uncertain. CDR1 is NSQYPW and CDR2 is LRSPGD in the germline V gene (reference sequence). V lost 3 bases to trimming and J lost 0 bases, with 9 bases between them. This CDR3 is built from 16 residues.

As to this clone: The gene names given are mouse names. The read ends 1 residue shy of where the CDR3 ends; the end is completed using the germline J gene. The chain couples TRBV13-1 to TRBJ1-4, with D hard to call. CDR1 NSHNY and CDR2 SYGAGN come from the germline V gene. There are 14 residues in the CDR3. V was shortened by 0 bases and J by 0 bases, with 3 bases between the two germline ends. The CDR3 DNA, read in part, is TGTGCCAGCAGTGATGGGGTTTCCAACGAAAGATTATTT. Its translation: CASSDGVSNERLF. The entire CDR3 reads CASSDGVSNERLFF.

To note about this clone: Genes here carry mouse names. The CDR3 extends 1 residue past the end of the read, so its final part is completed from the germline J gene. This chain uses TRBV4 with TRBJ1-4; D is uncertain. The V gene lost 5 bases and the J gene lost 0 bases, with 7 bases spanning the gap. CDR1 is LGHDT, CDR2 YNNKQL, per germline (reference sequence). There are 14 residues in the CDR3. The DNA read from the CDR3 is TGTGCCAGCAGCCCGACAATTTCCAACGAAAGATTATTT. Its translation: CASSPTISNERLF. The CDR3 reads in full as CASSPTISNERLFF.

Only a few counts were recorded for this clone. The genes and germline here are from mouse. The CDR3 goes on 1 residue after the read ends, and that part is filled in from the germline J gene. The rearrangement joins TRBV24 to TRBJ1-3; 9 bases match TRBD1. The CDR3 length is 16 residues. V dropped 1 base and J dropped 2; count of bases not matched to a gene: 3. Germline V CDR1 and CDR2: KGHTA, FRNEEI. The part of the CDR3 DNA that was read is TGTGCCAGCAGTCTGTCAGGACAGGGGACTGGAAATACGCTCTAT. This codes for CASSLSGQGTGNTLY. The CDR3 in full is CASSLSGQGTGNTLYF.

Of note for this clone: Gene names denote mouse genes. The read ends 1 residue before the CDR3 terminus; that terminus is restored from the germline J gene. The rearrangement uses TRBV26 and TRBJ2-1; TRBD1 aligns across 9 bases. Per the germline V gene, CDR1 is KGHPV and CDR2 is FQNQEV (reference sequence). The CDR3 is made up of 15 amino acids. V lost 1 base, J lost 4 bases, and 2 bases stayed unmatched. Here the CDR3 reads CASSLLGQGYAEQFF. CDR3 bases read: TGTGCCAGCAGTCTGTTGGGACAGGGATATGCTGAGCAGTTC.

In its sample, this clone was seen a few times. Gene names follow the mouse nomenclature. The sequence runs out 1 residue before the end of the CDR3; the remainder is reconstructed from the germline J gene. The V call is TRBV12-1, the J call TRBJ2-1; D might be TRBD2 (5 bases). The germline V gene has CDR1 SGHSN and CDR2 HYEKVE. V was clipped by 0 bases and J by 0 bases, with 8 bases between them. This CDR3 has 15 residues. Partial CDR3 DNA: TGTGCCAGCTCTCTCGGCTGGGATAACTATGCTGAGCAGTTC. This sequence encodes CASSLGWDNYAEQF. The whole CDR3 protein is CASSLGWDNYAEQFF. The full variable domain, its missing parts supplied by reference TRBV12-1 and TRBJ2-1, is DSGVVQSPRHIIKEKGGRSVLTCIPISGHSNVVWYQQTLGKELKFLIQHYEKVERDKGFLPSRFSVQQFDDYHSEMNMSALELEDSAMYFCASSLGWDNYAEQFFGPGTRLTVL.